The 2 T cell receptor beta chains reported below all come from one sample, sequenced in a study of cytomegalovirus exposure and HLA in healthy donors. 60 Vbeta and 13 Jbeta primers were used in PCR. Sequencing used immunoSEQ multiplex PCR; TCRdb keeps in-frame clones, though not all of them. This listing includes 30,000 to 35,000 clones. Sample: PBMCs. The receptors were sampled from a man between 40 and 49 years old in good health and CMV-seronegative.

This chain links TRBV27 with TRBJ1-2; 8 bases are a match to TRBD1. Per the germline V gene, CDR1 is MNHEY and CDR2 is SMNVEV (reference sequence). V trimming: 3 bases; J trimming: 5 bases; junction bases outside the gene matches: 8. This CDR3 spans 15 amino acids. CDR3 coding DNA: TGTGCCAGCAGTTTTCAGGGGGCGAGTTATTATGGCTACACCTTC. It translates to CASSFQGASYYGYTF.

The chain has TRBV10-3 and TRBJ1-4; TRBD1 agrees at 10 bases. Germline V CDR1 and CDR2: ENHRY, SYGVKD. V lost 8 bases, J lost 7 bases, and 4 bases stayed unmatched. The CDR3 sequence is 13 residues long. CDR3 nucleotide sequence: TGTGCCATCGGCGGGACAGGGGTTGAAAAACTGTTTTTT. Translated, it gives CAIGGTGVEKLFF.